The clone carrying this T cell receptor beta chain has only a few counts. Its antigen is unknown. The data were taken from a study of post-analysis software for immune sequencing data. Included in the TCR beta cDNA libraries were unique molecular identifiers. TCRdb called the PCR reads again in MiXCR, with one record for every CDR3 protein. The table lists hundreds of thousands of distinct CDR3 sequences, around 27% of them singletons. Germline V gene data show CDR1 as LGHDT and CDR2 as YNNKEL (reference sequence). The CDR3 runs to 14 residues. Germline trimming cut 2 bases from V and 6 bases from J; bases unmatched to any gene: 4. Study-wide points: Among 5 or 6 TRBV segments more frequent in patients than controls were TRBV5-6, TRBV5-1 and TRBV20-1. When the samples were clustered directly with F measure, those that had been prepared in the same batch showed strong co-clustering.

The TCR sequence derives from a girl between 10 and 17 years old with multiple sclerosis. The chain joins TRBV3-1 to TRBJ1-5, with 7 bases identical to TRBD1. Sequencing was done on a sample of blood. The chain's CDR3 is CASSQRGGGQPQHF. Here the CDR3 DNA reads TGTGCCAGCAGCCAACGAGGGGGCGGTCAGCCCCAGCATTTT.